The rows below give T cell receptor beta chains drawn from one sample of a study of T-cell memory formation after mild COVID-19. TCRdb re-derived calls from the 5' RACE reads in MiXCR, one entry per CDR3 protein. The sample has roughly 340,000 distinct CDR3 sequences, more than 20% seen once. Sequenced input: PBMCs or a T cell subset sorted from them (not recorded which). The receptors originated from a man between 18 and 35 years old who had mild COVID-19 (a few samples of this study predate the infection). Cell type and time point are not known. CDR3s include the opening cysteine and the closing phenylalanine or tryptophan. The D gene is left open where the match is weak. Clone size is shown for a subset of rows, as once, few, many or a class of expanded clone.

TRBV20-1	NA	TRBJ1-6	NA	CSVSQGNSPLHF	TGCAGTGTATCCCAGGGAAATTCACCACTCCACTTT
TRBV5-1	TRBD1	TRBJ1-1	NA	CASSGRQGARGQAFF	TGCGCCAGCAGCGGGCGACAGGGGGCGAGGGGGCAAGCTTTCTTT
TRBV2	NA	TRBJ1-5	NA	CASRNRGNQPQHF	TGTGCCAGCAGAAATCGGGGCAATCAGCCCCAGCATTTT
TRBV20-1	TRBD2	TRBJ2-5	NA	CSATPSGGYQETQCF	TGCAGTGCTACCCCTAGCGGGGGTTACCAAGAGACCCAGTGCTTC
TRBV6-2/TRBV6-3	NA	TRBJ1-1	once	CASSYGRINTEAFF	TGTGCCAGCAGTTACGGACGGATTAACACTGAAGCTTTCTTT
TRBV12-3/TRBV12-4	NA	TRBJ2-1	NA	CASSTSRTASSYNEQFF	TGTGCCAGCAGTACGTCCAGGACAGCGAGCTCCTACAATGAGCAGTTCTTC
TRBV12-3/TRBV12-4	TRBD1	TRBJ2-5	NA	CASRPGTGAEETQYF	TGTGCCAGCAGACCCGGGACAGGGGCGGAAGAGACCCAGTACTTC
TRBV9	NA	TRBJ2-7	few	CASSVASGDYEQYF	TGTGCCAGCAGCGTAGCATCAGGGGACTACGAGCAGTACTTC
TRBV4-1	NA	TRBJ1-5	few	CASSQEGRGFQPQHF	TGCGCCAGCAGCCAAGAAGGGAGGGGTTTCCAGCCCCAGCATTTT
TRBV29-1	TRBD1	TRBJ1-2	NA	CSALDRAYGYTF	TGCAGCGCTCTCGACAGGGCCTATGGCTACACCTTC
TRBV29-1	NA	TRBJ1-2	NA	CSVVEGLLNGYTF	TGCAGCGTTGTTGAGGGGCTCCTGAATGGCTACACCTTC
TRBV5-5	TRBD1	TRBJ2-1	NA	CASTLGQGGNEQFF	TGTGCCAGCACCCTGGGACAGGGAGGGAATGAGCAGTTCTTC
TRBV20-1	TRBD2	TRBJ2-3	few	CSARGLAVSTDTQYF	TGCAGTGCTAGGGGACTAGCGGTTAGCACAGATACGCAGTATTTT
TRBV5-1	NA	TRBJ1-1	NA	CASSFPGAEKAFF	TGCGCCAGCAGCTTCCCGGGGGCGGAGAAAGCTTTCTTT
TRBV12-3/TRBV12-4	NA	TRBJ1-1	NA	CASTDTGTRFSAFF	TGTGCCAGCACCGATACCGGGACACGGTTTAGCGCTTTCTTT
TRBV15	TRBD1	TRBJ2-5	few	CATSTRTGISETQYF	TGTGCCACCAGCACCAGGACAGGAATTTCAGAGACCCAGTACTTC
TRBV12-3/TRBV12-4	TRBD2	TRBJ2-3	many	CASSLRLAGVTDTQYF	TGTGCCAGCAGCCTCAGACTAGCGGGGGTCACAGATACGCAGTATTTT
TRBV7-6	NA	TRBJ2-2	few	CASSLGQLVNTGELFF	TGTGCCAGCAGCTTAGGGCAGCTAGTAAACACCGGGGAGCTGTTTTTT
TRBV7-6	TRBD2	TRBJ2-1	NA	CASSRTGGLGNEQFF	TGTGCCAGCAGCCGAACGGGGGGGCTTGGCAATGAGCAGTTCTTC
TRBV30	NA	TRBJ2-1	NA	CAWSVPGTNYNEQFF	TGTGCCTGGAGTGTCCCCGGGACCAACTACAATGAGCAGTTCTTC
TRBV7-2	TRBD1	TRBJ2-3	NA	CASTMPGTGYSDTQYF	TGTGCCAGCACCATGCCCGGGACAGGGTATTCAGATACGCAGTATTTT
TRBV18	NA	TRBJ1-1	NA	CASTFQANTEAFF	TGTGCCAGCACGTTCCAGGCGAACACTGAAGCTTTCTTT
TRBV18	NA	TRBJ1-4	many	CASSQEQTGLFF	TGTGCCAGCTCCCAGGAGCAGACAGGACTGTTTTTT
TRBV20-1	NA	TRBJ2-5	once	CGGTRVETQYF	TGTGGGGGGACACGAGTTGAGACCCAGTACTTC
TRBV12-3/TRBV12-4	TRBD1	TRBJ1-2	NA	CASSQTGTNYGYTF	TGTGCCAGCAGCCAGACAGGGACTAACTATGGCTACACCTTC
TRBV7-9	TRBD2	TRBJ2-3	NA	CASSHPTSGGVTDTQYF	TGTGCCAGCAGCCACCCGACTAGCGGGGGGGTTACAGATACGCAGTATTTT
TRBV15	NA	TRBJ2-3	NA	CATSRAGTFTDTQYF	TGTGCCACCAGCAGAGCGGGGACGTTCACAGATACGCAGTATTTT
TRBV4-3	TRBD1	TRBJ2-1	NA	CASSQYAGTEGNEQFF	TGCGCCAGCAGCCAGTACGCCGGGACAGAAGGGAATGAGCAGTTCTTC
TRBV5-1	TRBD1	TRBJ2-5	few	CASRPAGTGLETQYF	TGCGCCAGCCGTCCAGCCGGGACAGGGTTAGAGACCCAGTACTTC
TRBV21-1	NA	TRBJ2-7	few	CASSKANYEQYF	TGTGCCAGCAGCAAAGCCAACTACGAGCAGTACTTC
TRBV2	NA	TRBJ2-5	NA	CASSEAGEPNWTQYF	TGTGCCAGCAGTGAAGCGGGGGAACCTAACTGGACCCAGTACTTC
TRBV6-2/TRBV6-3	TRBD1	TRBJ1-2	NA	CASWDRTNYGYTF	TGTGCCAGTTGGGACAGGACTAACTATGGCTACACCTTC
TRBV9	TRBD1	TRBJ2-5	few	CASSVEPGQGFKTQYF	TGTGCCAGCAGCGTAGAACCGGGACAGGGTTTTAAGACCCAGTACTTC
TRBV5-4	NA	TRBJ1-4	many	CASSSRSRGNEKLFF	TGTGCCAGCAGCTCCCGGAGTAGGGGAAATGAAAAACTGTTTTTT
TRBV3-2	NA	TRBJ2-5	many	CASSPGFEETQYF	TGTGCCAGCAGCCCCGGATTTGAAGAGACCCAGTACTTC
TRBV20-1	NA	TRBJ2-5	NA	CSAALVGPAETQYF	TGCAGTGCCGCCTTAGTAGGACCAGCCGAGACCCAGTACTTC